One and the same sample provided the 2 T cell receptor beta chains below, sequenced in a study of blood T cell repertoires in COVID-19 (TCRdb year 2020). The library was produced with the immunoSEQ multiplex PCR assay. TCRdb mirrors the immuneACCESS table, restricted to in-frame sequences. Some clones are absent from its copies; in checked studies, under half trace to an unresolved V gene, and the reason for the others is unknown. This sample has some 150,000 clones in its table, and around 79% of those were observed once. Around 2.9% of the sample is taken by the ten largest. The material sequenced was PBMCs or T cells enriched from blood (not recorded which). Receptor source: a woman aged 50 to 60 who had recovered from COVID-19.

This chain links TRBV3-1 (or the pseudogene TRBV3-2) with TRBJ1-1, with D tentatively TRBD1 (5 bases). CDR1 is LGHDT and CDR2 is YNNKEL in the germline V gene (reference sequence). This CDR3 has 16 residues. V lost 1 base and J lost 3, with 15 bases in between. This chain's CDR3 is CASSQVRGNRDTEAFF. CDR3 nucleotide sequence: TGTGCCAGCAGCCAAGTTCGGGGGAATCGGGACACTGAAGCTTTCTTT.

The V gene is TRBV5-1, the J gene TRBJ1-3, with D perhaps TRBD1 (5 bases). Trimming took off 0 bases at V and 7 bases at J, with 11 bases between the two ends. Germline values: CDR1 SGHRS, CDR2 YFSETQ. The CDR3 is 14 residues long. As DNA, the CDR3 is TGCGCCAGCAGCTTGGAGGGGAAATTTAACACCATATATTTT. Translated, it gives CASSLEGKFNTIYF.